This T cell receptor (beta chain) was found in a study of T-cell reconstitution after alpha-beta-depleted transplantation in children. Unique molecular identifiers were incorporated into the prepared TCRbeta library. MiXCR, applied by TCRdb to the PCR reads, yields one record per CDR3 protein. In the table there are 400,000 to 500,000 distinct CDR3 sequences, about a tenth of which are singletons. Per germline, CDR1 MNHEY and CDR2 SVGEGT. The ends were cut back, 9 bases at V and 1 base at J, with 12 bases in the middle. This CDR3 contains 14 residues. This chain uses TRBV6-2 or TRBV6-3 with TRBJ2-2; the D gene is possibly TRBD2 (5 bases). The clonotype originates from a human donor who donated a stem cell graft to a child with acute myeloid leukemia. Sample: PBMCs from the stem cell graft donor, taken from the stem cell graft. CDR3 sequence (DNA): TGTGCCAGTCGATGGAGCGGGAACACCGGGGAGCTGTTTTTT. Amino acids: CASRWSGNTGELFF.